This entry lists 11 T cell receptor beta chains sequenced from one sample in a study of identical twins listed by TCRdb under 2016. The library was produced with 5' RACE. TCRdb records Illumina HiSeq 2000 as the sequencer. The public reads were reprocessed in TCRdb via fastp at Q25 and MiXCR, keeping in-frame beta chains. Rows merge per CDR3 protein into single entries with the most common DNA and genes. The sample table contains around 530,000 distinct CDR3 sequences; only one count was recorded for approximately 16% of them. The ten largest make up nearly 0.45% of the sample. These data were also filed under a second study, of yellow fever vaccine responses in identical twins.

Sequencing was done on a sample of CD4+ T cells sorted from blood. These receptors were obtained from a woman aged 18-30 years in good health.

The CDR3 region has the DNA TGCGCCAGCAGCCTCGGACAGGGCGCTGAAAAACTGTTTTTT. This codes for CASSLGQGAEKLFF. The genes are TRBV5-1 and TRBJ1-4; TRBD1 aligns across 8 bases. The CDR3 is 14 amino acids. Trimming removed 4 bases from V and 7 bases from J; junction bases left unmatched: 6. CDR1 and CDR2 from the germline V gene are SGHRS and YFSETQ.

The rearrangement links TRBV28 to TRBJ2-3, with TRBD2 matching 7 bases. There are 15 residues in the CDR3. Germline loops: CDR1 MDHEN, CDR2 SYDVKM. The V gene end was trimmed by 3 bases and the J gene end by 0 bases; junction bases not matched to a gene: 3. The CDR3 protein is CASSFQRGSTDTQYF. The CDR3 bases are TGTGCCAGCAGTTTTCAGCGGGGAAGCACAGATACGCAGTATTTT.

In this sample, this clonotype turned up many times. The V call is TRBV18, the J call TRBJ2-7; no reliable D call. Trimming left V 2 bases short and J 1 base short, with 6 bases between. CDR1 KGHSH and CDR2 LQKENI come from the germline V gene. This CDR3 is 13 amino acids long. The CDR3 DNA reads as TGTGCCAGCTCACCAAAAAATTCCTACGAGCAGTACTTC. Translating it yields CASSPKNSYEQYF.

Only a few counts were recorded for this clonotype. CDR3 amino acids: CASSLAQGDYNEQFF. The CDR3 nucleotides are TGCGCCAGCAGCTTGGCCCAGGGGGACTACAATGAGCAGTTCTTC. The genes are TRBV5-1 and TRBJ2-1; 7 bases agree with TRBD1. V lost 0 bases to trimming and J lost 3 bases; unmatched junction nucleotides: 3. The germline CDR1 and CDR2 sequences are SGHRS and YFSETQ. The CDR3 runs to 15 residues.

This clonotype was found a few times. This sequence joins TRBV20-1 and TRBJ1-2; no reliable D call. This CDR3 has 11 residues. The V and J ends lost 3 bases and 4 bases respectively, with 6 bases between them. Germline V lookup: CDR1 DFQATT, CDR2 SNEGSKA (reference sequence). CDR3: CSASIIYGYTF. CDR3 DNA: TGCAGTGCTAGCATTATCTATGGCTACACCTTC.

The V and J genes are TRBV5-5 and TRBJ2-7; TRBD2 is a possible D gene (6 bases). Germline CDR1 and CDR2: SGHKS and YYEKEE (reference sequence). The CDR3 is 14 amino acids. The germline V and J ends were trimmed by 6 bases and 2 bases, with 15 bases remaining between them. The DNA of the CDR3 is TGTGCCAGCACCCATATGCGGACTACCTACGAGCAGTACGTC. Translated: CASTHMRTTYEQYV.

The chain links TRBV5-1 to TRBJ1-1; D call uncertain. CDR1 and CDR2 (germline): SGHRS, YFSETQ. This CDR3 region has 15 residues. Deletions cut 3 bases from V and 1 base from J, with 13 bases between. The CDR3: CASSSTDGPNTEAFF. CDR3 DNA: TGCGCCAGCAGCTCTACGGACGGCCCGAACACTGAAGCTTTCTTT.

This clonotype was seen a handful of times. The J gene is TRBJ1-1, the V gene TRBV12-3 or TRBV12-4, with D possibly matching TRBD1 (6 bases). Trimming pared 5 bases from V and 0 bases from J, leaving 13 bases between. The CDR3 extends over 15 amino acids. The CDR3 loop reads CASSLFRQVNTEAFF. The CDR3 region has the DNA TGTGCCAGCAGTCTGTTCCGACAGGTGAACACTGAAGCTTTCTTT.

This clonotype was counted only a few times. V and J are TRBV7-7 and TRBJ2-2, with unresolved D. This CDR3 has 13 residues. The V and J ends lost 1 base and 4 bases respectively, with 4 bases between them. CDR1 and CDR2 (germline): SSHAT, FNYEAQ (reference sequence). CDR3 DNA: TGTGCCAGCAGCTTAGATTTCACCGGGGAGCTGTTTTTT. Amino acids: CASSLDFTGELFF.

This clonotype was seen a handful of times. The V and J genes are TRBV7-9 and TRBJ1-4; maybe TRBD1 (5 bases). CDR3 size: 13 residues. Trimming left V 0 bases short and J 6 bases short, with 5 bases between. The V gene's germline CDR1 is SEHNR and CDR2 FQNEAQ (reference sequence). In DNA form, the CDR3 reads TGTGCCAGCAGCTTAGCAGGGGATGAAAAACTGTTTTTT. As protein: CASSLAGDEKLFF.

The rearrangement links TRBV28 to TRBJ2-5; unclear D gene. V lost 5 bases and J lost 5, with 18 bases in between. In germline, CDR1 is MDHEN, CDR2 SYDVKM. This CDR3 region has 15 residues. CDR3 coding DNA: TGTGCCAGCAGTCCCCTGATTGCGGTATCGGAGACCCAGTACTTC. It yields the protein CASSPLIAVSETQYF.